This T cell receptor (beta chain) was captured by sequencing in a study of beta chain features in type 1 diabetes (dated by TCRdb to between 2017 and 2018). With regard to the full study: Mean age, gender distribution, total cell number and subset yield were not different between patients and healthy donors. Regulatory and stem cell-like memory subsets were obtained from only 8 patients and roughly eight healthy donors, while naive and central memory subsets were obtained from all 30 or so donors. The study compared TCRB repertoires of sorted circulating CD4+ T cell subsets between recently diagnosed type 1 diabetes patients and matched healthy donors. A total of 85 million to 140 million sorted cells were examined across all samples, and a strong correlation was observed between cell number per subset and RNA yield.

The full study reports these points: Shorter templates might have been favored by PCR, but patient and control samples were amplified and corrected together, so both groups would have been affected equally by any skew. Patients with type 1 diabetes made fewer insertions and deleted more nucleotides at VDJ recombination sites, implying thymic rearrangement abnormalities. Naive, central memory and regulatory TCRB repertoires appeared to be more similar among patients than among healthy donors. Because cDNA was sequenced instead of genomic DNA, activated cells with high expression could be over-represented, although the groups did not differ in activation or CD3 levels. Because small numbers of individuals were included in the HLA sub-analyses, any influence of HLA type on TCRB rearrangement was left unresolved. Type 1 diabetes patients showed a moderate but significant shortening of TCRB CDR3 length in all four CD4+ subsets.

The CDR3 goes from the cysteine to the phenylalanine over 16 residues. Just CDR3 DNA is preserved here, 48 bases in frame from base 1. Trimmed from V: 5 bases; trimmed from J: 1 base; junction bases lacking a gene match: 7. Via the germline V gene, CDR1 is SGHTS and CDR2 YDEGEE. A remark on this clone: Its binding antigen is unknown. Base qualities are missing; no much larger clone stands one base away.

The High Capacity cDNA Reverse Transcription Kit was used to reverse transcribe all of the isolated RNA, meaning that expressed TCRB transcripts were what got sequenced. Naive, central memory and regulatory T cell samples underwent deep immunoSEQ sequencing, averaging roughly 3.4 million total reads per sample. After sorted cells were lysed in RLT buffer, RNA was extracted with DNase-treated RNeasy Micro or Mini kits, with the choice depending on cell number. To prevent cross-contamination, each cell subset was processed individually, whereas patient and healthy donor samples were processed jointly. Using the immunoSEQ multiplex PCR, TCRB sequences were amplified from cDNA into 87-bp fragments spanning the CDR3 region. Sequencing of the amplicons was performed on the Illumina HiSeq platform. The source study handled its data this way. Synthetic template baselines were used to correct PCR bias computationally, reads within Hamming distance 2 were collapsed, and singletons that could not be merged were discarded. Reads were aligned against IMGT to assign V, D and J genes, CDR3 length and insertions or deletions at six rearrangement sites. Clonotype counts were normalized to sorted cell number within each subset before computing true diversity and Gini coefficients with the tcR R package. The overlap coefficient, calculated on TCRB nucleotide sequences, was used to quantify repertoire sharing. Out-of-frame TCRB sequences from naive cells were analyzed to stand in for the pre-selection repertoire. Sourced from immuneACCESS, this table was stored by TCRdb with only in-frame sequences that have V and J called. A share of the clones is absent; for the studies checked, an unresolved V gene accounts for under half, and the remainder has no known explanation. V, J and clone size are taken as reported in that table, and D and trimming were inferred from the DNA itself. The sample includes roughly 230,000 clones, with 9.6% observed a single time. The ten largest clones represent just under 0.035% of the sample.

From each donor, a single peripheral blood sample of about 110 mL on average was drawn into heparinised tubes. A BD FACSAria II and a panel including CD45RO, CCR7, CD25, CD127, CD95 and CD27 were used to sort naive, central memory, regulatory and stem cell-like memory CD4+ T cells. A purity above 98% was achieved for all sorted populations. PBMCs were isolated right away by Lymphoprep density gradient centrifugation and were stained directly, without culture. Samples were stained and sorted in pairs, with one healthy donor and one patient per experiment, so that batch effects were minimized. The receptor's source is a woman aged 18-29 years in good health. The sample comprised naive CD4+ T cells from blood. The cell subset or site label on this specimen signifies: true naive CD4+ T cells. Recombination joined TRBV5-8 with TRBJ2-2, with TRBD1 matching 8 junction bases. Read as DNA, the sequence is TGTGCCAGCAGTAGACAGGGGAATTGGAACACCGGGGAGCTGTTTTTT. Translation gives CASSRQGNWNTGELFF.